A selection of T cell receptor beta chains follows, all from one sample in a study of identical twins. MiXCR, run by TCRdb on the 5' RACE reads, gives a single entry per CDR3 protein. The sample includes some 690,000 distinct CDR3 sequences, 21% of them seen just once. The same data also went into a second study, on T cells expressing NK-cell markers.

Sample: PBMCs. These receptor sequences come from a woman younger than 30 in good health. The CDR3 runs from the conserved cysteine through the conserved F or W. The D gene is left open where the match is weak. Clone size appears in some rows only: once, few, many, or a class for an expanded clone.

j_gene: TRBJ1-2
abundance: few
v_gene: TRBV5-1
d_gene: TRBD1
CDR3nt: TGCGCCAGCAGCTTGGAGGGGACAGGGTTCGGCTACACCTTC
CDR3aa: CASSLEGTGFGYTF

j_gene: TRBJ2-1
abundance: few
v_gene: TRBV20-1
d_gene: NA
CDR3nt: TGCAGTGCTAGTTGGGCGGTGGGGAATGAGCAGTTCTTC
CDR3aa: CSASWAVGNEQFF

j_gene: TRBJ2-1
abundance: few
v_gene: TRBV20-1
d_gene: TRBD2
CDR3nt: TGCAGTGCTGCCTCACTAGCGGGACCCTACAATGAGCAGTTCTTC
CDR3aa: CSAASLAGPYNEQFF

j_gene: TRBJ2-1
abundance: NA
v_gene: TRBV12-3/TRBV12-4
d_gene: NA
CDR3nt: TGTGCCAGCAGTGCCCAGGGGCCTAGCTCCTACAATGAGCAGTTCTTC
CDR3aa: CASSAQGPSSYNEQFF

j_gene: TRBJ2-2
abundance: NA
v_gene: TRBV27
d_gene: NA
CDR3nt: TGTGCCAGCAGCCAGTCAAGGGAATCCGGGGAGCTGTTTTTT
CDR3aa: CASSQSRESGELFF

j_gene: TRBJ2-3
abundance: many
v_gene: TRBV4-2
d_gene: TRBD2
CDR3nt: TGTGCCAGCAGCCAAGTAACTAGCGGCACAGATACGCAGTATTTT
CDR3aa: CASSQVTSGTDTQYF

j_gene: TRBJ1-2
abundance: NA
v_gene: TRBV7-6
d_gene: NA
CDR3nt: TGTGCCAGTACTTCGTATCGGGCAGGGATATACACCTTC
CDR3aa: CASTSYRAGIYTF

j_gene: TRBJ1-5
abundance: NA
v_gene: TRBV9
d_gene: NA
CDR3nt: TGTGCCAGCAGCGTAGAGGGCTCCGGTGGGCAGCCCCAGCATTTT
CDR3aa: CASSVEGSGGQPQHF

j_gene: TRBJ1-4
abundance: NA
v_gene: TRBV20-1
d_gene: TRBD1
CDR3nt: TGCAGTGCGACGGGACAGGCTAATGAAAAACTGTTTTTT
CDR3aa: CSATGQANEKLFF

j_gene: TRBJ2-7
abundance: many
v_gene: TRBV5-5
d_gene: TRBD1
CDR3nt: TGTGCCAGCAGCTTCCTGGGACAGGGAACCTACGAGCAGTACTTC
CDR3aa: CASSFLGQGTYEQYF

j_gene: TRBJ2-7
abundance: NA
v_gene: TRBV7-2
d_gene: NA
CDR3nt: TGTGCCAGCAGCTTAAGCGCGAGGCAGTACTTC
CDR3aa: CASSLSARQYF

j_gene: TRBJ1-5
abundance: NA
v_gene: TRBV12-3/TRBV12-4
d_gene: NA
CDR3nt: TGTGCCAGCAGTTTCTCAGAATCGCAGCCCCAGCATTTT
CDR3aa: CASSFSESQPQHF

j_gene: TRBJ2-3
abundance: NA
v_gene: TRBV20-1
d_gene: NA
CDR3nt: TGCAGTGCACGCGGCCCTGGACAAGCAGATACGCAGTATTTT
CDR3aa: CSARGPGQADTQYF

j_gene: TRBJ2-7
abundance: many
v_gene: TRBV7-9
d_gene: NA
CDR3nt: TGTGCCAGCAGACCTGCGGCTAGCTCCTACGAGCAGTACTTC
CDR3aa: CASRPAASSYEQYF

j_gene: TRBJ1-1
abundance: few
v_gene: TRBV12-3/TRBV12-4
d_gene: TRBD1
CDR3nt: TGTGCCAGCAGTTCTTGGACAGGGGGCGTAAACACTGAAGCTTTCTTT
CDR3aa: CASSSWTGGVNTEAFF

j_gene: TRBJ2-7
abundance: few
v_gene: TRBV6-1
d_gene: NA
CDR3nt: TGTGCCAGTTCCGGGGGTGGATCGGCCTACGAGCAGTACTTC
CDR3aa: CASSGGGSAYEQYF

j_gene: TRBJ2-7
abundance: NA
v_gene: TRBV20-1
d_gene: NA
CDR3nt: TGCAGTGCTAGAAGAGGTGGGGAGCAGTACTTC
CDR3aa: CSARRGGEQYF

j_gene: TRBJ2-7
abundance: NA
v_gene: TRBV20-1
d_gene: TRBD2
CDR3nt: TGCAGTGCTAACTTGCCGGGACTAGCGGGTTCACACCCGTCCTACGAGCAGTACTTC
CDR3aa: CSANLPGLAGSHPSYEQYF

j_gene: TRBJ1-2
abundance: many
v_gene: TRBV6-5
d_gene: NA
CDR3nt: TGTGCCAGCAGTTACTTACCGGGGGACTATGGCTACACCTTC
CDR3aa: CASSYLPGDYGYTF

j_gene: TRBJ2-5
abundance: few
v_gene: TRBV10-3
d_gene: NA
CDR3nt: TGTGCCATTAGTTCGTCGAGATTGCGGGACCAAGAGACCCAGTACTTC
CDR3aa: CAISSSRLRDQETQYF

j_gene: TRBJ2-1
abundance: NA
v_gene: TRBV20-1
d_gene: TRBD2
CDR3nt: TGCAGTGCCCCGAGACCGGGACTAGCGGAAATTGAGCAGTTCTTC
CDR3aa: CSAPRPGLAEIEQFF

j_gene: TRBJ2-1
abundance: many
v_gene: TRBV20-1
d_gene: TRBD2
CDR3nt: TGCAGTGCCACGGGACTAGAGAATGAGCAGTTCTTC
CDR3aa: CSATGLENEQFF

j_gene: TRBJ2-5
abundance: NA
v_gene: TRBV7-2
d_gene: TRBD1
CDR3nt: TGTGCCAGCAGGAGGGACAGCCAAGAGACCCAGTACTTC
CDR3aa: CASRRDSQETQYF

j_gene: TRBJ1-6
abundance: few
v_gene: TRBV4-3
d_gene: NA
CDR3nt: TGCGCCAGCAGCCAAGCCCGAGGCTCCTATAATTCACCCCTCCACTTT
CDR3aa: CASSQARGSYNSPLHF

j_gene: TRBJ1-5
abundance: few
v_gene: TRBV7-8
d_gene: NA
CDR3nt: TGTGCCAGCAGCTCCCAGCGGGTCCCCCAGCCCCAGCATTTT
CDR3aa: CASSSQRVPQPQHF

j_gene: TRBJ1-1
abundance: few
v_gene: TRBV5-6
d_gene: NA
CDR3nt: TGTGCCAGCAGCTTCATAATGAACACTGAAGCTTTCTTT
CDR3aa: CASSFIMNTEAFF